The text below deals with one T cell receptor beta chain. As yet, its antigen is unknown. The source of the sample is a study of T cell responses to AZD1222 COVID-19 vaccine. Germline CDR1 SNHLY, CDR2 FYNNEI. V was clipped by 4 bases and J by 6 bases, with 12 bases between them. This CDR3 has 14 residues. The study, taken as a whole, reports: The donor group comprised mostly white British people and more females; the analysis possibly underestimated clonal diversity. Spike regions recognized by vaccine-associated CD4 TCRs spanned the protein, led by 160-218 and 743-854. An increase in Spike-specific TCR breadth and depth was observed after two AZD1222 doses. At baseline, seropositivity was found in only a handful of AZD1222 recipients.

Only in-frame clones appear in the TCRdb table, and some are missing; sequencing was by immunoSEQ multiplex PCR. The profile covers fewer than 75,000 clones, with 65% to 90% appearing a single time and less than 20% taken by the ten largest. This TCR was sampled from an adult in good health. V and J are TRBV2 and TRBJ2-2; D call uncertain. The sample was peripheral blood, taken on day 0 of AZD1222 vaccination. CDR3 in amino acids: CASSVFTSAGELFF. In DNA, the CDR3 is TGTGCCAGCAGTGTCTTTACTTCGGCCGGGGAGCTGTTTTTT.